This TCR beta chain was documented in a study of T cell responses to AZD1222 COVID-19 vaccine. About this clone itself: The target antigen is unknown.

The repertoire was sequenced with immunoSEQ multiplex PCR; TCRdb's copy has only in-frame clones and lacks some. The data show over 150,000 clones, with roughly 88% seen just once and 4% to 5.5% held by the top ten. Germline lookup yields CDR1 SGHRS and CDR2 YFSETQ. CDR3 length equals 15 residues. Trimming removed 5 bases from V and 2 bases from J, with 16 bases in between. Study-wide results and limits: Targets within unmutated variant regions were reportedly found for nearly half of spike-specific TCRs. There were mostly white British donors and more females than males, and clonal diversity was possibly underestimated. It was only a handful of AZD1222 recipients who were seropositive at baseline.

Pooling covered second doses at about 4 or about 12 weeks. Sequencing was performed on peripheral blood, taken 28 days after the second AZD1222 dose. The chain employs TRBV5-1 and TRBJ1-2, with unresolved D. The receptor was derived from an adult who received the AZD1222 COVID-19 vaccine. The CDR3 reads CASRLTHQENYGYTF. The DNA for the CDR3 is TGCGCCAGCAGGCTCACACACCAGGAAAACTATGGCTACACCTTC.